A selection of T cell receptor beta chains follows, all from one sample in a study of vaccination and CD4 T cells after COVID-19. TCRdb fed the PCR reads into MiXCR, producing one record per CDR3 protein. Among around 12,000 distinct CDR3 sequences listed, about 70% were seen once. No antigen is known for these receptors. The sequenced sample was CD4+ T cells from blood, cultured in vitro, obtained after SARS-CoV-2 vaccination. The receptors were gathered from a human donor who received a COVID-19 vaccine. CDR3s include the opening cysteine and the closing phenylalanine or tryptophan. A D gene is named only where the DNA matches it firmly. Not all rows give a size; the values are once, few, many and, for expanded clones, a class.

CASSFGTGTGNTIYF TGTGCCAGCAGCTTTGGGACAGGGACAGGAAACACCATATATTTT TRBV7-9 few TRBD1 TRBJ1-3
CASGDREGDGYTF TGTGCCAGTGGGGACAGGGAAGGGGATGGCTACACCTTC TRBV21-1 . . TRBJ1-2
CASSLGAPFQETQYF TGTGCCAGCAGCTTAGGGGCACCTTTCCAAGAGACCCAGTACTTC TRBV7-7 . . TRBJ2-5
CAISAGTANRPQHF TGTGCCATCAGTGCCGGGACAGCAAATCGGCCCCAGCATTTT TRBV10-3 . TRBD1 TRBJ1-5
CASSLVVNWGTGELFF TGTGCCAGCAGCTTAGTCGTAAACTGGGGCACCGGGGAGCTGTTTTTT TRBV7-9 . . TRBJ2-2
CASSALVSGANVLTF TGTGCCAGCAGTGCCCTGGTCTCTGGGGCCAACGTCCTGACTTTC TRBV2 . . TRBJ2-6
CAISEDGAARTGELFF TGTGCCATCAGTGAAGATGGAGCAGCACGCACCGGGGAGCTGTTTTTT TRBV10-3 . . TRBJ2-2
CASSPGGSVNEQFF TGTGCCAGTAGTCCGGGGGGGTCTGTCAATGAGCAGTTCTTC TRBV19 . TRBD2 TRBJ2-1
CSARDGAKNTGELFF TGCAGTGCTAGAGATGGGGCTAAGAACACCGGGGAGCTGTTTTTT TRBV20-1 few . TRBJ2-2
CASSDWPLEAFF TGTGCCAGCAGTGATTGGCCCTTAGAAGCTTTCTTT TRBV2 . . TRBJ1-1
CASRASGNTIYF TGTGCCAGCAGAGCTTCAGGAAACACCATATATTTT TRBV6-1 . . TRBJ1-3
CSASTGVGEKLFF TGCAGTGCCTCGACAGGGGTGGGAGAAAAACTGTTTTTT TRBV20-1 . TRBD1 TRBJ1-4